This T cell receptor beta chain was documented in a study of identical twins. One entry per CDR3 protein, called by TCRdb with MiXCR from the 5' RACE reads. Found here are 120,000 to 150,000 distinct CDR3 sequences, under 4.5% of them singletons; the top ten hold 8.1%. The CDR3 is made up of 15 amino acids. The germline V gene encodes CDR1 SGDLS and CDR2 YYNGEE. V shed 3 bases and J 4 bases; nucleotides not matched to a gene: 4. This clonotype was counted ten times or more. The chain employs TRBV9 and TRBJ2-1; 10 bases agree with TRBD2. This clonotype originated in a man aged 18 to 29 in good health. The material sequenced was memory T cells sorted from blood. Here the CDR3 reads CASSAGTSEYNEQFF. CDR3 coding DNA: TGTGCCAGCAGCGCCGGGACTAGCGAGTACAATGAGCAGTTCTTC.